This TCR beta chain originates from a study of identical twins. The CDR3 loop spans 14 amino acids. V lost 1 base, J lost 8 bases, and 12 bases lay in between. Germline CDR1 MGHRA, CDR2 YSYEKL. Each CDR3 protein is one row after TCRdb ran MiXCR on the 5' RACE reads. Of a few hundred thousand distinct CDR3 sequences listed, around 9.6% were seen once; the top ten hold under 3.5%. In its sample, this clonotype was seen once. In addition, the sample was reused for a study of yellow fever vaccine responses in identical twins.

This chain uses TRBV4-1 with TRBJ2-1; a weak D match, TRBD2 (5 bases). The sequenced material came from PBMCs. The clonotype comes from a woman aged 18 to 35 in good health. CDR3 sequence (DNA): TGCGCCAGCAGCCAAGTGGGCCCGGGGTATGAGCAGTTCTTC. Its protein is CASSQVGPGYEQFF.